The present T cell receptor beta chain was sequenced within a study of human T cells and chemical hapten exposure. Study results and caveats: Significantly more large CDR3 similarity clusters were formed by expanded TCRs than by controls.

This clonotype was seen only a few times. Antigen: not known. The CDR3 totals 13 residues. The V gene's germline CDR1 is LGHDT and CDR2 YNNKEL (reference sequence). The V gene end was trimmed by 6 bases and the J gene end by 4 bases; junction bases not matched to a gene: 4. The study's library attached unique molecular identifiers to single cDNA molecules. TCRdb re-analysed the reads in MiXCR, keeping a single row per CDR3 protein. This sample has several thousand distinct CDR3 sequences; more than 45% occur once, and the top ten carry approximately 3%. Treatment denoted: therapeutic diphenylcyclopropenone sensitization with weekly scalp DPC.

The chain recombines TRBV3-1 with TRBJ2-3; the match to TRBD1 covers 7 bases. Sequences were derived from whole blood, sampled before DPC sensitization or 2, 6, or about 24 weeks after (not recorded which). This clonotype originated in an adult with alopecia areata. Some clones in this sample may be carry-over from other donors' samples. This table probably holds off-target reads from a library built for another chain. The CDR3 nucleotides are TGTGCCAGCAGGACGCAGGGGGCAGATACGCAGTATTTT. Protein: CASRTQGADTQYF.